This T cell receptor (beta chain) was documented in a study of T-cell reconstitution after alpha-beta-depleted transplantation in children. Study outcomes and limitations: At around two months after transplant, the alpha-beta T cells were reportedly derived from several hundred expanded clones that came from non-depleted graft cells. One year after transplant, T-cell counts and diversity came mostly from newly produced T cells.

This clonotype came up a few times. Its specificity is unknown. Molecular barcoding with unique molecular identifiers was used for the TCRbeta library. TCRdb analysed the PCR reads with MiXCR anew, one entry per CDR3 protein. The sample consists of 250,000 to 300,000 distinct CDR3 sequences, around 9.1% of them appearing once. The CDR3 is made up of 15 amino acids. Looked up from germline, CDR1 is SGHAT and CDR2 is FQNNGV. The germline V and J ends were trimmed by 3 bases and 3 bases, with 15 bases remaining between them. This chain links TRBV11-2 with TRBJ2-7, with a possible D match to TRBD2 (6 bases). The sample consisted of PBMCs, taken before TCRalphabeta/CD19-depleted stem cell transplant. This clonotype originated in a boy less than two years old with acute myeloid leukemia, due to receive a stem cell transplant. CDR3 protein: CASSFRDSRFYEQYF. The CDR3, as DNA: TGTGCCAGCAGCTTTCGGGACTCTAGGTTCTACGAGCAGTACTTC.